A single sample gave rise to the 25 T cell receptor beta chains below, sequenced in a study of STAT5B mutations in CD4+ large granular lymphocyte leukemia. Profiled with immunoSEQ multiplex PCR; TCRdb holds only in-frame clones, not every one. The table lists over 35,000 clones, approximately 85% of them singletons. Material: CD4+ T cells from blood buffy coats. These receptors all come from a human donor in good health.

The J gene is TRBJ2-3, the V gene TRBV29-1, with D possibly being TRBD2 (6 bases). V gave up 8 bases and J gave up 6 bases, with 15 bases separating them. The CDR3 consists of 12 residues. CDR1 is SQVTM, CDR2 ANQGSEA, per germline. This CDR3 reads CSRAGNGDTQYF. DNA of the CDR3: TGCAGCAGAGCGGGCAACGGGGATACGCAGTATTTT.

In its sample, this clone was seen a few times. V and J are TRBV19 and TRBJ1-5, with 8 positions matching TRBD1. Germline-derived CDR1 and CDR2 are LNHDA and SQIVND (reference sequence). This CDR3 has 14 amino acids. V shed 4 bases, J shed 7 bases, and the junction held 6 bases outside the gene matches. The CDR3 DNA reads TGTGCCAGTAGTAAACAGGGGGTAGGGCAGCCCCAGCATTTT. It is translated as CASSKQGVGQPQHF.

The V and J genes are TRBV6-5 and TRBJ1-1; the D is unclear. Trimming cost V 6 bases and J 4 bases, with 9 bases left between them. The length of the CDR3 is 12 residues. Germline lookup yields CDR1 MNHEY and CDR2 SVGAGI. The CDR3 loop is CASSRQGTEAFF. In DNA, the CDR3 is TGTGCCAGCAGCCGGCAAGGCACTGAAGCTTTCTTT.

V is TRBV2 and J is TRBJ2-5; D assignment may be TRBD1 or TRBD2 (5 bases each). Trimming took 7 bases from V and 1 from J, leaving 10 bases between them. Germline values: CDR1 SNHLY, CDR2 FYNNEI. This CDR3 comprises 13 residues. The CDR3 reads CASTWGPQETQYF. CDR3 nucleotides: TGTGCCAGCACCTGGGGACCCCAAGAGACCCAGTACTTC.

J is TRBJ1-1 and V is TRBV5-1, with unresolved D. This CDR3 spans 14 amino acids. Between the trimmed V and J ends, which lost 7 bases and 4 bases, there was a span of 17 bases. Germline V lookup: CDR1 SGHRS, CDR2 YFSETQ. CDR3 sequence reads: CASCPGHSGTEAFF. The CDR3 DNA reads as TGCGCCAGCTGCCCCGGCCATTCGGGCACTGAAGCTTTCTTT.

The V gene is TRBV6-6, the J gene TRBJ1-5, with 8 bases matching TRBD1. This CDR3 is built from 15 residues. Germline lookup yields CDR1 MNHNY and CDR2 SVGAGI (reference sequence). The V gene end was trimmed by 6 bases and the J gene end by 0 bases; junction bases not matched to a gene: 4. The CDR3 coding sequence is TGTGCCAGCAGCCGGGGACAGGCTAGCAATCAGCCCCAGCATTTT. Encoded protein: CASSRGQASNQPQHF.

The chain couples TRBV27 to TRBJ2-5; 9 bases agree with TRBD1. TRBJ2-7 explains the end of the DNA better; the J call may be wrong. The germline V gene encodes CDR1 MNHEY and CDR2 SMNVEV (reference sequence). The CDR3 extends over 15 amino acids. The CDR3 loop is CASSFAGQGSYEQYF. The DNA of the CDR3 is TGTGCCAGCAGTTTCGCTGGACAGGGGTCCTACGAGCAGTACTTC.

The chain couples TRBV10-3 to TRBJ2-2; D is unclear. The CDR3 has 14 amino acids. V lost 7 bases and J lost 0, with 9 bases in between. The V gene's germline CDR1 is ENHRY and CDR2 SYGVKD. CDR3 bases: TGTGCCATCAATAGGGAATCGAACACCGGGGAGCTGTTTTTT. Its translation: CAINRESNTGELFF.

The chain joins TRBV5-1 to TRBJ2-7; D ambiguous. CDR3 size: 14 residues. V was pared by 4 bases and J by 3 bases, with 14 bases between. The germline gives CDR1 SGHRS, CDR2 YFSETQ. The CDR3 DNA follows: TGCGCCAGCAGCCAGACGGAATTCCACTACGAGCAGTACTTC. As protein: CASSQTEFHYEQYF.

The V call is TRBV10-1, the J call TRBJ2-7; D is possibly TRBD2 (6 bases). Germline CDR1 and CDR2: WNHNN and SYGVQD (reference sequence). V was clipped by 0 bases and J by 4 bases, with 7 bases between them. This CDR3 comprises 13 residues. CDR3 sequence: CASSESGRYEQYF. The DNA of the CDR3 is TGCGCCAGCAGTGAGTCGGGGAGGTACGAGCAGTACTTC.

The chain combines TRBV7-2 with TRBJ2-7, with 11 bases fitting TRBD2. V was pared by 4 bases and J by 1 base, with 9 bases of the junction left unmatched. The CDR3 sequence is 17 residues long. Per the germline V gene, CDR1 is SGHTA and CDR2 is FQGNSA. The CDR3 loop reads CASSSDFSGRGSYEQYF. DNA of the CDR3: TGTGCCAGCAGCTCCGACTTTAGCGGGAGGGGTTCCTACGAGCAGTACTTC.

The chain recombines TRBV9 with TRBJ2-2; D not resolved. Per the germline V gene, CDR1 is SGDLS and CDR2 is YYNGEE. Trimming pared 4 bases from V and 4 bases from J, leaving 11 bases between. The CDR3 length is 14 residues. The DNA of the CDR3 is TGTGCCAGCAGCCTTTCGGCCCTCACCGGGGAGCTGTTTTTT. Amino acids: CASSLSALTGELFF. The complete variable domain, with remaining parts taken from reference TRBV9 and TRBJ2-2, reads DSGVTQTPKHLITATGQRVTLRCSPRSGDLSVYWYQQSLDQGLQFLIQYYNGEERAKGNILERFSAQQFPDLHSELNLSSLELGDSALYFCASSLSALTGELFFGEGSRLTVL.

The V gene is TRBV4-1, the J gene TRBJ2-1; 7 nucleotides match TRBD1. CDR3 length: 16 residues. The germline CDR1 and CDR2 sequences are MGHRA and YSYEKL. J was trimmed by 8 bases and V by 1 base; bases with no gene match: 11. The CDR3 bases are TGCGCCAGCAGCCAAGCCCGGAGACAGGGTAGGCATGAGCAGTTCTTC. Translation: CASSQARRQGRHEQFF.

The rearrangement joins TRBV14 to TRBJ2-7, with 10 bases identical to TRBD1. The CDR3 loop spans 13 amino acids. With V trimmed by 4 bases and J by 6 bases, 3 bases remained unmatched. Germline values: CDR1 SGHDN, CDR2 FVKESK. In nucleotides, the CDR3 is TGTGCCAGCAGCCCTAGGACAGGGGGCGAGCAGTACTTC. Amino acid sequence: CASSPRTGGEQYF.

This chain uses TRBV28 with TRBJ1-5; D call uncertain. The V end was cut by 6 bases, the J end by 0 bases, with 3 bases between. The CDR3 sequence is 12 residues long. Germline V gene lookup returns CDR1 MDHEN and CDR2 SYDVKM. The CDR3 nucleotides are TGTGCCAGCAGGGATAGCAATCAGCCCCAGCATTTT. Residues: CASRDSNQPQHF.

The chain joins TRBV7-9 to TRBJ2-7; the D gene is possibly TRBD1 (6 bases). Looked up from germline, CDR1 is SEHNR and CDR2 is FQNEAQ (reference sequence). This CDR3 comprises 15 residues. Trimming removed 5 bases from V and 2 bases from J, with 16 bases in between. CDR3 in amino acids: CASSKSGAAPYEQYF. In nucleotides, the CDR3 is TGTGCCAGCAGCAAATCAGGGGCGGCCCCCTACGAGCAGTACTTC.

This chain joins TRBV5-1 and TRBJ1-1, with unresolved D. The CDR3 spans 14 residues. V lost 0 bases and J 2 bases, leaving 8 bases between the germline ends. Germline-derived CDR1 and CDR2 are SGHRS and YFSETQ. Here the CDR3 DNA reads TGCGCCAGCAGCTTGGAGGTAGTCAACACTGAAGCTTTCTTT. Translated, it gives CASSLEVVNTEAFF.

The genes are TRBV6-6 and TRBJ2-7; 10 bases agree with TRBD2. CDR1 is MNHNY and CDR2 is SVGAGI in the germline V gene (reference sequence). Trimming took 6 bases from V and 4 from J; bases not matched to a gene: 6. The CDR3 runs 14 residues. CDR3 sequence: CASSSSGGVYEQYF. The CDR3, as DNA: TGTGCCAGCAGCTCAAGCGGGGGGGTTTACGAGCAGTACTTC.

This clone was picked up one time. The chain carries TRBV7-8 and TRBJ2-7, with D unresolved. Germline V gene lookup returns CDR1 SGHVS and CDR2 FQNEAQ. The V end lost 5 bases, the J end lost 3 bases, and 11 bases lay between the germline ends. The length of the CDR3 is 13 residues. In DNA, the CDR3 is TGTGCCAGCAGCCACGAGGACGGCTACGAGCAGTACTTC. Its translation is CASSHEDGYEQYF.

This clone was found once. The chain uses TRBV7-8 and TRBJ1-3; no clear D. The CDR3 loop spans 15 amino acids. Germline loops: CDR1 SGHVS, CDR2 FQNEAQ. Trimming stripped 4 bases from V and 4 bases from J, with 14 bases between. CDR3 residues: CASSSNPTEGNTIYF. In nucleotides, the CDR3 is TGTGCCAGCAGCTCCAATCCCACGGAAGGAAACACCATATATTTT. The whole variable domain, filled in from reference TRBV7-8 and TRBJ1-3, reads GAGVSQSPRYKVAKRGQDVALRCDPISGHVSLFWYQQALGQGPEFLTYFQNEAQLDKSGLPSDRFFAERPEGSVSTLKIQRTQQEDSAVYLCASSSNPTEGNTIYFGEGSWLTVV.

The CDR3 bases are TGTGCCAGCAGTTACACAAGGACAGGGGGCGGCTATGGCTACACCTTC. The encoded protein is CASSYTRTGGGYGYTF. This rearrangement joins TRBV6-5 to TRBJ1-2, with 11 bases fitting TRBD1. Germline loops: CDR1 MNHEY, CDR2 SVGAGI. V dropped 2 bases and J dropped 4; count of bases not matched to a gene: 6. The CDR3 spans 16 residues.

The rearrangement joins TRBV5-1 to TRBJ2-3, with D possibly being TRBD2 (6 bases). CDR3 size: 15 residues. V was shortened by 0 bases and J by 5 bases, with 13 bases between the two germline ends. Germline CDR1 reads SGHRS; CDR2 reads YFSETQ. The CDR3 protein is CASSLAGTLGDTQYF. CDR3 DNA sequence: TGCGCCAGCAGCTTGGCCGGGACTCTAGGAGATACGCAGTATTTT.

V and J are TRBV7-9 and TRBJ1-2; 7 positions agree with TRBD1. Losses at the gene ends were 1 base for V and 4 bases for J; bases not matched to a gene: 9. Germline assignment: CDR1 SEHNR and CDR2 FQNEAQ (reference sequence). This CDR3 is 16 amino acids long. CDR3 region: CASSLGGGGSFYGYTF. The CDR3 nucleotides read TGTGCCAGCAGCTTAGGTGGAGGGGGCAGTTTCTATGGCTACACCTTC. The full variable domain, completed using reference TRBV7-9 and TRBJ1-2, is DTGVSQNPRHKITKRGQNVTFRCDPISEHNRLYWYRQTLGQGPEFLTYFQNEAQLEKSRLLSDRFSAERPKGSFSTLEIQRTEQGDSAMYLCASSLGGGGSFYGYTFGSGTRLTVV.

V is TRBV6-5 and J is TRBJ2-3, with D possibly TRBD1 on 5 matching bases. V was pared by 0 bases and J by 5 bases, with 12 bases between. This CDR3 is built from 15 residues. The V gene's germline CDR1 is MNHEY and CDR2 SVGAGI. The CDR3 loop reads CASSYSRTGVDTQYF. CDR3 nucleotides: TGTGCCAGCAGTTACTCAAGAACAGGCGTAGATACGCAGTATTTT.

This chain connects TRBV6-1 to TRBJ2-7, with 10 nucleotides matching TRBD1. Germline lookup yields CDR1 MNHNS and CDR2 SASEGT. There are 15 residues in the CDR3. With V trimmed by 4 bases and J by 3 bases, 6 bases remained unmatched. This CDR3 is CASSAGTGVLYEQYF. In nucleotides, the CDR3 is TGTGCCAGCAGTGCGGGGACAGGGGTCCTCTACGAGCAGTACTTC.